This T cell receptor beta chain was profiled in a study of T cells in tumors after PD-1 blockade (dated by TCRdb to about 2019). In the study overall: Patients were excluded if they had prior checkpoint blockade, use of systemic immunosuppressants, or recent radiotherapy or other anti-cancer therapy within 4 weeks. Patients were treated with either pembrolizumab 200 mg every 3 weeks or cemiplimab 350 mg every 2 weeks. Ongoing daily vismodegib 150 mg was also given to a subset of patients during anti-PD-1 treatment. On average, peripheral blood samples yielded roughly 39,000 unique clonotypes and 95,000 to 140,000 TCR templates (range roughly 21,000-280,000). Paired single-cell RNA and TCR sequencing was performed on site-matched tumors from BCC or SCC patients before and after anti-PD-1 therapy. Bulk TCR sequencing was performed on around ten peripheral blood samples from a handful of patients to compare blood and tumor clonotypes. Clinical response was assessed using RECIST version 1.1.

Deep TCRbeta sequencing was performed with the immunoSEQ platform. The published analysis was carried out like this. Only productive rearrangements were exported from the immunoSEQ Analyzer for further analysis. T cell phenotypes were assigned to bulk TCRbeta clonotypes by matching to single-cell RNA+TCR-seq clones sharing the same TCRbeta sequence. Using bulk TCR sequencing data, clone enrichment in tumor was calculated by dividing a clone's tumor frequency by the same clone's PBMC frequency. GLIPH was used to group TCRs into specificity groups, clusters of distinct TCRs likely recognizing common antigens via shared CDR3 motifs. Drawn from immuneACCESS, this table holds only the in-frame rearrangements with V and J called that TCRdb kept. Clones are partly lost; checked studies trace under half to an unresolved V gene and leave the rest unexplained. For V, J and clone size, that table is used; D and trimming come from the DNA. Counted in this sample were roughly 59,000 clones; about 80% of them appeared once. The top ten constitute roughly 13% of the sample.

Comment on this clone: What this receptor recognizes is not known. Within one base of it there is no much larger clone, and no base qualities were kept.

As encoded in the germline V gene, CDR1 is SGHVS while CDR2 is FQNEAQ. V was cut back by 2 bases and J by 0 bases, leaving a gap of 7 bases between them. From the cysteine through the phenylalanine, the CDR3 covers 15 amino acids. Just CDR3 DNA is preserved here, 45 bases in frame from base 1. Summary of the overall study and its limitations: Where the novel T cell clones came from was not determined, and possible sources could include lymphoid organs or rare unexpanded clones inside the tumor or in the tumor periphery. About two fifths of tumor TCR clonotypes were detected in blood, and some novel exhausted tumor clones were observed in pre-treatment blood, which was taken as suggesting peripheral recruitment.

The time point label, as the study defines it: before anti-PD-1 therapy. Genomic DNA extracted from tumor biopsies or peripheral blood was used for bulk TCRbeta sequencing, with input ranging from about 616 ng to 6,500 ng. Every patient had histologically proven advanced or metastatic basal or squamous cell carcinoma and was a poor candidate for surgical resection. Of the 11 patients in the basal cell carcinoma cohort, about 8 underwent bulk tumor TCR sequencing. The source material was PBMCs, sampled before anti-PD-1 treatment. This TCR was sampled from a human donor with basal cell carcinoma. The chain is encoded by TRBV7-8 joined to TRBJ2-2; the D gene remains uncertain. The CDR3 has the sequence CASSLIHPNTGELFF. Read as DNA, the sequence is TGTGCCAGCAGCTTAATACACCCGAACACCGGGGAGCTGTTTTTT.